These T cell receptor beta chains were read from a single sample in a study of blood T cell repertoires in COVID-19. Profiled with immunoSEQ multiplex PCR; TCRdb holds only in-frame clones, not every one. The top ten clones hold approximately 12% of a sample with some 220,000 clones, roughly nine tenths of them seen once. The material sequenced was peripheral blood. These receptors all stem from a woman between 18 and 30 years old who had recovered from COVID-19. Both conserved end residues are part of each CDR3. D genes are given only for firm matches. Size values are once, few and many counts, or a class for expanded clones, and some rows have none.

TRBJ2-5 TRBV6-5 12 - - TGTGCCAGCAGTTACCCACAGGGGACCCAGTACTTC CASSYPQGTQYF
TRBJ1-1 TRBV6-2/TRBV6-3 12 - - TGTGCCAGCAGTCTACAGTACACTGAAGCTTTCTTT CASSLQYTEAFF
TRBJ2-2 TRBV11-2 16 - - TGTGCCAGCAGCTTAAGGCAGGAGGCCTCCACCGGGGAGCTGTTTTTT CASSLRQEASTGELFF
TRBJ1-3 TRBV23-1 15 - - TGCGCCAGCAGTCAATTTAGTCGCTCTGGAAACACCATATATTTT CASSQFSRSGNTIYF
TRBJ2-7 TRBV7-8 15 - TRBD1 TGTGCCAGCAGCTTAGGATGGCAGGGGGACGACGAGCAGTACTTC CASSLGWQGDDEQYF
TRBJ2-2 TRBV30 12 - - TGTGCCTGGAGTCGGGGCACCGGGGAGCTGTTTTTT CAWSRGTGELFF
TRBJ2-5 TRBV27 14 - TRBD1 TGTGCCAGCAAGTTTGACAGGGGGTCGGAGACCCAGTACTTC CASKFDRGSETQYF
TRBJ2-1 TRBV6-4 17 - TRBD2 TGTGCCAGCAGTGACAACGGACTAGCGGGGCGGTGGAATGAGCAGTTCTTC CASSDNGLAGRWNEQFF
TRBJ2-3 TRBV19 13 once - TGTGCCAGTAGAATACGAGGCACAGATACGCAGTATTTT CASRIRGTDTQYF
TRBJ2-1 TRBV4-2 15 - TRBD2 TGTGCCAGCAGCCAAGATTATTTAGCGGGAGTTGAGCAGTTCTTC CASSQDYLAGVEQFF
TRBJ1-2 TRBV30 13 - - TGTGCCTGGAGTTCAGGGAAGCACTATGGCTACACCTTC CAWSSGKHYGYTF
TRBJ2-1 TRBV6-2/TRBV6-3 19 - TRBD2 TGTGCCAGCAGTTTCCCCGGGACTAGCGGGAACAGGTCCTACAATGAGCAGTTCTTC CASSFPGTSGNRSYNEQFF
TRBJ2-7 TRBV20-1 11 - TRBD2 TGCAGTGTAGCGGGACCCTACGAGCAGTACTTC CSVAGPYEQYF
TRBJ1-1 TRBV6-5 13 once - TGTGCCAGCGTCGGGGGGGCTCACACTGAAGCTTTCTTT CASVGGAHTEAFF
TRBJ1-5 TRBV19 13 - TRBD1 TGTGCCAGTAGCGACAGGGGTTTGGAGCCCCAGCATTTT CASSDRGLEPQHF
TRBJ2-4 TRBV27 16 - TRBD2 TGTGCCAGCACTCCCGGACTAGCAGTAGCCAAAAACATTCAGTACTTC CASTPGLAVAKNIQYF
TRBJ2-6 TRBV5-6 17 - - TGTGCCAGCAGCGCAAGACAGGTTACCTCTGGGGCCAACGTCCTGACTTTC CASSARQVTSGANVLTF
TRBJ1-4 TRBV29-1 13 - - TGCAGCGTTGAAAAGGGGCCTAATGAAAAACTGTTTTTT CSVEKGPNEKLFF
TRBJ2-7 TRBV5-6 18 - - TGTGCCAGCAGCCCCCCCAGGGGGAGTTGGGGTGTGACTAGCGAGCAGTACTTC CASSPPRGSWGVTSEQYF
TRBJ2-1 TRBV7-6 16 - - TGTGCCAGCAGCTCCAGGAGGAGCGGAACCTACAATGAGCAGTTCTTC CASSSRRSGTYNEQFF
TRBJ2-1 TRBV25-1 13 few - TGTGCCAGCGACGACGCGGGGTATAATGAGCAGTTCTTC CASDDAGYNEQFF
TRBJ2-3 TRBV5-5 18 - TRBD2 TGTGCCAGCAGCCTGGGACTAGCGGAGACTTACCTCACAGATACGCAGTATTTT CASSLGLAETYLTDTQYF
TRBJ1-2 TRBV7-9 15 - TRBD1 TGTGCCAGCAGCGCCGACCAGGGGGCGGACTATGGCTACACCTTC CASSADQGADYGYTF
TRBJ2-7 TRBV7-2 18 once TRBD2 TGTGCCAGCAGCTTAACGGGATTGAGTAGCGGGAGTCTGTACGAGCAGTACTTC CASSLTGLSSGSLYEQYF
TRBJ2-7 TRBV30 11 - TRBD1 TGTGCCTGGGGACAGGGGTACGAGCAGTACTTC CAWGQGYEQYF
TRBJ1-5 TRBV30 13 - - TGTGCCTGGAGTGGAGGGAGCAATCAGCCCCAGCATTTT CAWSGGSNQPQHF
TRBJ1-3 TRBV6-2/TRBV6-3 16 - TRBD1 TGTGCCAGCAGCAGGGGGGGATTTACCTCTGGAAACACCATATATTTT CASSRGGFTSGNTIYF
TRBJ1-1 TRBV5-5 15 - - TGTGCCAGCAGCGGCACTCCTACAGGGTCGGCTGAAGCTTTCTTT CASSGTPTGSAEAFF
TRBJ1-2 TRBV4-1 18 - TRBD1 TGCGCCAGCAGCCAACCCACCCGGGGACAGGGCGGGATTTTTGGCTACACCTTC CASSQPTRGQGGIFGYTF
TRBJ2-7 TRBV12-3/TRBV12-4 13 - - TGTGCCAGCAGTCCCCAACAGGTACGGGAGCAGTACTTC CASSPQQVREQYF
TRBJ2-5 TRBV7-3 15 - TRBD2 TGTGCCAGCAGCTTAGCTAGCGGGAGCGGAGAGACCCAGTACTTC CASSLASGSGETQYF
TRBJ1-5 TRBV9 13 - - TGTGCCAGCAGCGTAGGAACTAATCAGCCCCAGCATTTT CASSVGTNQPQHF
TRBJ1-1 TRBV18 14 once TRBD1 TGTGCCAGCTCACTTGGACAGGTGAACACTGAAGCTTTCTTT CASSLGQVNTEAFF
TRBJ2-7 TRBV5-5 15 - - TGTGCCAGCAGCAGCTCAGGCGCTACCTCCTACGAGCAGTACTTC CASSSSGATSYEQYF
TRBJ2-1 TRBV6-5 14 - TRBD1 TGTGCCAGCGGCCAAACCTGGGACAGCGCTGAGCAGTTCTTC CASGQTWDSAEQFF
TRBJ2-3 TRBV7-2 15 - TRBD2 TGTGCCAGCAGCTCGACTAGCGGGAGGACAGATACGCAGTATTTT CASSSTSGRTDTQYF
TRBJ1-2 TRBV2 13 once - TGTGCCAGCGGGGGGGGCATTAACTATGGCTACACCTTC CASGGGINYGYTF
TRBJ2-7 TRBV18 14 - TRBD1 TGTGCCAGCTCAGCACAGGGGTCCCCTTACGAGCAGTACTTC CASSAQGSPYEQYF